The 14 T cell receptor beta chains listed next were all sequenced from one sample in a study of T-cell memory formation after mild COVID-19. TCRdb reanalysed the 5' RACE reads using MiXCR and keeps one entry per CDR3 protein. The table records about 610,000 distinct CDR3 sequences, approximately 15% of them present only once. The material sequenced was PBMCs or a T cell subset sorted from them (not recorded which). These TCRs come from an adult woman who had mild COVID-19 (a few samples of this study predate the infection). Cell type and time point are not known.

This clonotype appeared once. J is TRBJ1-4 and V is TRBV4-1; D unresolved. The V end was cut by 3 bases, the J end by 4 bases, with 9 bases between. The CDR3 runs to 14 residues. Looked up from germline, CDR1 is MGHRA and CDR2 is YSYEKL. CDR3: CASSQLQINEKLFF. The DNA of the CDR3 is TGCGCCAGCAGCCAGTTGCAGATTAATGAAAAACTGTTTTTT.

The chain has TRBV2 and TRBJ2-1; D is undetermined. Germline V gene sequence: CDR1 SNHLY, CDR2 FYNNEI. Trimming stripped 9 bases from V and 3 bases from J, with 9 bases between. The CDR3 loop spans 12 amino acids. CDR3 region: CASTTGYNEQFF. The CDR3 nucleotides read TGTGCCAGTACGACTGGCTACAATGAGCAGTTCTTC. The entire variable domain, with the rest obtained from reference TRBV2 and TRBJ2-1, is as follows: EPEVTQTPSHQVTQMGQEVILRCVPISNHLYFYWYRQILGQKVEFLVSFYNNEISEKSEIFDDQFSVERPDGSNFTLKIRSTKLEDSAMYFCASTTGYNEQFFGPGTRLTVL.

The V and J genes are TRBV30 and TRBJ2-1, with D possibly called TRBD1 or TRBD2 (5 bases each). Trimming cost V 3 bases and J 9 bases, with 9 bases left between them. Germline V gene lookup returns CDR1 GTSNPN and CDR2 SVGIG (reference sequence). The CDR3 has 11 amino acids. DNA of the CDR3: TGTGCCTGGAGGGGGGTCAGTGAGCAGTTCTTC. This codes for CAWRGVSEQFF. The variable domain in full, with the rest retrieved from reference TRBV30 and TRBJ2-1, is SQTIHQWPATLVQPVGSPLSLECTVEGTSNPNLYWYRQAAGRGLQLLFYSVGIGQISSEVPQNLSASRPQDRQFILSSKKLLLSDSGFYLCAWRGVSEQFFGPGTRLTVL.

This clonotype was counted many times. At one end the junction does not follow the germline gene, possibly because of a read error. CDR3 loop: CASSPRTGNTGELFF. CDR3 nucleotide sequence: TGTGCCAGCAGCCCTCGGACTGGAAACACCGGGGAGCTGTTTTTT. The chain joins TRBV5-1 to TRBJ2-2; a weak D match, TRBD2 (5 bases). This CDR3 is built from 15 residues. The germline CDR1 and CDR2 sequences are SGHRS and YFSETQ.

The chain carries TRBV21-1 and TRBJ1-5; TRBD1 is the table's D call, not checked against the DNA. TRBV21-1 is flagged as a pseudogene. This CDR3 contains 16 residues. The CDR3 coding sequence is TGTGCCAGCAATAAAGCGGGGTTCCCCCTCAATCAGCCCCAGCATTTT. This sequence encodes CASNKAGFPLNQPQHF.

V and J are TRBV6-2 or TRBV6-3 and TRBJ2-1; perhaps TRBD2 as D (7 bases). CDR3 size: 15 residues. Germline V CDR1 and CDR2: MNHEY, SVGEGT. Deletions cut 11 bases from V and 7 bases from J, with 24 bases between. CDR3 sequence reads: CAVQGRGALGNEQFF. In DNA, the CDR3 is TGTGCCGTACAAGGACGGGGGGCCCTCGGGAATGAGCAGTTCTTC.

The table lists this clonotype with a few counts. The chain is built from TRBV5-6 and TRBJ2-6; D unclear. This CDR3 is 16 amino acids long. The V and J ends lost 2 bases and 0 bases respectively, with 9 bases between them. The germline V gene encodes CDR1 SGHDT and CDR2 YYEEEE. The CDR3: CASSLKDPSGANVLTF. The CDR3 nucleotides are TGTGCCAGCAGCTTAAAGGATCCCTCTGGGGCCAACGTCCTGACTTTC.

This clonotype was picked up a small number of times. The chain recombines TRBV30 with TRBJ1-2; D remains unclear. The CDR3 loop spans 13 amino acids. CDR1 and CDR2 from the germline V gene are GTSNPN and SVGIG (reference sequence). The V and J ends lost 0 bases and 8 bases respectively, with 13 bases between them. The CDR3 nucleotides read TGTGCCTGGAGTGTACCCCCTGTTGTGGGCTACACCTTC. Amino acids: CAWSVPPVVGYTF.

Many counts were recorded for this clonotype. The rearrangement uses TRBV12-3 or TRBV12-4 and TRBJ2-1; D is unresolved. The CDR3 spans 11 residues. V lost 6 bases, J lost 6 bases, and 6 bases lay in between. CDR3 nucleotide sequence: TGTGCCAGCAGGGGGTTCAATGAGCAGTTCTTC. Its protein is CASRGFNEQFF.

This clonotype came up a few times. The CDR3 coding sequence is TGTGCCAGCAGCCAAGCCAGGACAGCGACCTACGAGCAGTACTTC. Amino acid sequence: CASSQARTATYEQYF. The genes are TRBV4-2 and TRBJ2-7; possibly TRBD1 for D (6 bases). The CDR3 covers 15 residues. Trimming pared 1 base from V and 2 bases from J, leaving 12 bases between. Germline CDR1 and CDR2: LGHNA and YNFKEQ.

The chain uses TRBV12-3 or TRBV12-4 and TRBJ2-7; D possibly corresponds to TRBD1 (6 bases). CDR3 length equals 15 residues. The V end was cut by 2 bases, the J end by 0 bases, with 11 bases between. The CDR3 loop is CASSLQGPSSYEQYF. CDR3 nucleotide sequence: TGTGCCAGCAGTTTACAGGGGCCGAGCTCCTACGAGCAGTACTTC.

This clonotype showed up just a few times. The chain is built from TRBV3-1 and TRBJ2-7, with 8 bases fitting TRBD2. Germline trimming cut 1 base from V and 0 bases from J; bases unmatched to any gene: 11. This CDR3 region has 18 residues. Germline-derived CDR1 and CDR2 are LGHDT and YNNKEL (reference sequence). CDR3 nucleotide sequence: TGTGCCAGCAGCCAAGTAATGGTCGAGCGGGGGAGCTCCTACGAGCAGTACTTC. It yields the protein CASSQVMVERGSSYEQYF.

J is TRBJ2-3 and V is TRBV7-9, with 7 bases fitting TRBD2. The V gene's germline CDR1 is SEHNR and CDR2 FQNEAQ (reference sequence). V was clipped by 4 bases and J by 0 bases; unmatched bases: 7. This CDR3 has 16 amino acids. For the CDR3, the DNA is TGTGCCAGCAGCTCCCTTGGGCGGGGGAGCACAGATACGCAGTATTTT. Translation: CASSSLGRGSTDTQYF.

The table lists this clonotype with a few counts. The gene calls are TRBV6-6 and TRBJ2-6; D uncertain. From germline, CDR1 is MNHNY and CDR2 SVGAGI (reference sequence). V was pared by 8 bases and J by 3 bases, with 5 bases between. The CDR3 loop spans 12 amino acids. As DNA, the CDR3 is TGTGCCAGCGCTGATGGGGCCAACGTCCTGACTTTC. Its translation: CASADGANVLTF.